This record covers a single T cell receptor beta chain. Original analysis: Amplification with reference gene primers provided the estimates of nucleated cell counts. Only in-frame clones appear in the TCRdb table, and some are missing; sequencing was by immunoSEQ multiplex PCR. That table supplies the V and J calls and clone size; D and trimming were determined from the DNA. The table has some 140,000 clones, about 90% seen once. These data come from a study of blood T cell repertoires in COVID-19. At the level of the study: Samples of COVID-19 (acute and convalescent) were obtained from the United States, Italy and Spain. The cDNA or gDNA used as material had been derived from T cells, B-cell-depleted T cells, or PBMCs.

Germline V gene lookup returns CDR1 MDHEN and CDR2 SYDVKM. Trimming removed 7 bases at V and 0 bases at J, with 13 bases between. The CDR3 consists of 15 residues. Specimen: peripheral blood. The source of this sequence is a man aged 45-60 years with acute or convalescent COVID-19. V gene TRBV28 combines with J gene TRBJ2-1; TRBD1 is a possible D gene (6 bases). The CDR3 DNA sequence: TGTGCCAGCAAACTTACAGGGCCCTCCTACAATGAGCAGTTCTTC. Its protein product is CASKLTGPSYNEQFF.